The sequence of this T cell receptor beta chain was determined in a study of T cell repertoires in cytomegalovirus infection. TCRdb re-analysed the reads in MiXCR, keeping a single row per CDR3 protein. This sample has approximately 500,000 distinct CDR3 sequences, with 11% found just once. There are many counts of this clonotype. Germline V gene lookup returns CDR1 SGHRS and CDR2 YFSETQ. The CDR3 sequence is 17 residues long. Trimming removed 4 bases from V and 2 bases from J, with 18 bases in between. V gene TRBV5-1 combines with J gene TRBJ2-2; D call uncertain. What was sequenced was PBMCs. The receptor comes from a human donor in good health (CMV status not recorded). Some clones in this sample may be carry-over from other donors' samples. Here the CDR3 DNA reads TGCGCCAGCAGCCCCCCCCACTGGGATAGCAACACCGGGGAGCTGTTTTTT. Translated, it gives CASSPPHWDSNTGELFF.